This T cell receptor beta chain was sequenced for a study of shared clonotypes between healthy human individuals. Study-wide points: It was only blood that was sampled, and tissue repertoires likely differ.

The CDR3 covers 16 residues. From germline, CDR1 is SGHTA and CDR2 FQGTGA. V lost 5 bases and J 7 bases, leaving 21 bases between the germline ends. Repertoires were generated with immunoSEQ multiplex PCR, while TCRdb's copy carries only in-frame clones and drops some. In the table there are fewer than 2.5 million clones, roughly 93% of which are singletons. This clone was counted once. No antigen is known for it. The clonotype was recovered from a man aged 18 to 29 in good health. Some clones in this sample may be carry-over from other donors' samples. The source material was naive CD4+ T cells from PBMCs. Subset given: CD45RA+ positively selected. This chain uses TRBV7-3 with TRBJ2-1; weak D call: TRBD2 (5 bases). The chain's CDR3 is CASSPQDSRMGNEQFF. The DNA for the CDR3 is TGTGCCAGCAGCCCTCAGGACTCCCGGATGGGAAATGAGCAGTTCTTC.